The clone carrying this T cell receptor (beta chain) was detected only once. CDR1 MNHNS and CDR2 SASEGT come from the germline V gene. Trimming took 0 bases from V and 3 from J, leaving 9 bases between them. The CDR3 loop spans 15 amino acids. The sample comes from a study of blood T cells in healthy people across ages. A second PCR of 7 to 11 cycles used a sample-barcoded 5' primer and a J-beta primer mix. TCRdb ran MiXCR on the 5' RACE reads and lists one entry per CDR3 protein. The data contain some 900,000 distinct CDR3 sequences, about 44% of them singletons. The chain links TRBV6-1 to TRBJ1-5, with unresolved D. The clonotype comes from a man between 25 and 39 years old in good health. The sequencing input was blood. In DNA, the CDR3 is TGTGCCAGCAGTGAAGCTCTAGGGAACAATCAGCCCCAGCATTTT. Protein: CASSEALGNNQPQHF.